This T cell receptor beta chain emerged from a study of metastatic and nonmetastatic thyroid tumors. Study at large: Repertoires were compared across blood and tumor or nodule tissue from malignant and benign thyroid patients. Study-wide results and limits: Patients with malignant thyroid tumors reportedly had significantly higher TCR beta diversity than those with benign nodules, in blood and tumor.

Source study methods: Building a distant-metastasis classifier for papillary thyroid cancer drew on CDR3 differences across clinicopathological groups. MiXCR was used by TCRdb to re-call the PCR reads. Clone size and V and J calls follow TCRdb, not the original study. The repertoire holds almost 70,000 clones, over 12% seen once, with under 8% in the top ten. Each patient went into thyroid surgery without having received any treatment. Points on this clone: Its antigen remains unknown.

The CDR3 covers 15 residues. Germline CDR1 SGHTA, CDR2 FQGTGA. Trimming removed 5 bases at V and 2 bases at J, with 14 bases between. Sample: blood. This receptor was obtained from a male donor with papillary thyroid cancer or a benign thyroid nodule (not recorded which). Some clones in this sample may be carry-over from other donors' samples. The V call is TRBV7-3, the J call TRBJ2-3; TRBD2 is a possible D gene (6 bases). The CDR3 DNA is TGTGCCAGCAGCGTAGCGGAGCGGTCCACAGATACGCAGTATTTT. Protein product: CASSVAERSTDTQYF.